The 5 T cell receptor beta chains given below trace back to one sample, sequenced in a study of beta chain features in type 1 diabetes. Expressed TCRB transcripts were sequenced because the entire RNA isolate underwent reverse transcription. TCRdb's table, derived via immunoSEQ multiplex PCR, lists solely in-frame clones and lacks some. Of 350,000 to 400,000 clones in the sample, approximately 15% were seen once. The source material was naive CD4+ T cells from blood. The source is a young woman in good health.

This clone was seen more than once but under ten times. This chain joins TRBV9 and TRBJ2-7; no firm D call. Per the germline V gene, CDR1 is SGDLS and CDR2 is YYNGEE. Trimming took 0 bases from V and 3 from J, leaving 13 bases between them. The CDR3 runs 15 residues. The CDR3 DNA is TGTGCCAGCAGCGTAGGGGCAGTACCAAACTACGAGCAGTACTTC. It specifies CASSVGAVPNYEQYF.

The chain combines TRBV2 with TRBJ2-5, with D possibly TRBD2 on 7 matching bases. There are 14 residues in the CDR3. The germline V and J ends were trimmed by 3 bases and 4 bases, with 12 bases remaining between them. From germline, CDR1 is SNHLY and CDR2 FYNNEI. In DNA, the CDR3 is TGTGCCAGCAGTGAGGGGGGGCGCGGAGAGACCCAGTACTTC. This encodes CASSEGGRGETQYF.

This clone was seen more than once but under ten times. One end of the junction does not line up with germline, which may come from a read error. The chain joins TRBV20-1 to TRBJ2-7; the D gene is possibly TRBD2 (6 bases). Germline V gene data show CDR1 as DFQATT and CDR2 as SNEGSKA (reference sequence). This CDR3 has 10 residues. CDR3 sequence reads: CSASAAPGRF. For the CDR3, the DNA is TGCAGTGCTAGCGCGGCGCCGGGGAGGTTC.

This chain joins TRBV5-6 and TRBJ1-2, with TRBD1 matching over 7 bases. This CDR3 spans 14 amino acids. Germline V CDR1 and CDR2: SGHDT, YYEEEE. The junction had 7 bases not matched to a gene; V was cut back by 3 bases and J by 5 bases. The DNA for the CDR3 is TGTGCCAGCAGCTCGGGGGACAGAGTTTATGGCTACACCTTC. Translating it yields CASSSGDRVYGYTF.

This chain connects TRBV30 to TRBJ1-2, with D possibly being TRBD1 (5 bases). The germline V gene has CDR1 GTSNPN and CDR2 SVGIG (reference sequence). CDR3 length: 14 amino acids. V dropped 0 bases and J dropped 5 bases, with 13 bases sitting between them. The CDR3 here is CAWSVRSGTYGYTF. The CDR3 DNA reads TGTGCCTGGAGTGTACGGTCGGGGACTTATGGCTACACCTTC.